One and the same sample provided the 12 T cell receptor beta chains below, sequenced in a study of blood T cells in healthy people across ages. Together with a sample-barcoded 5' primer, a J-beta primer mix was included in a second PCR lasting about 7 to 12 cycles. One entry per CDR3 protein results from TCRdb running MiXCR on the 5' RACE reads. The sample includes 1.8 million or so distinct CDR3 sequences, approximately 40% seen only once; the top ten take 23%. The material sequenced was blood. Receptor source: a human donor in good health.

The J gene is TRBJ2-1, the V gene TRBV5-1; perhaps D is TRBD1 or TRBD2 (6 bases each). In germline, CDR1 is SGHRS, CDR2 YFSETQ. Trimming took 3 bases from V and 0 from J, leaving 13 bases between them. This CDR3 spans 16 amino acids. The CDR3: CASSWRGGSSYNEQFF. The CDR3 nucleotides are TGCGCCAGCAGCTGGAGAGGGGGGAGCTCCTACAATGAGCAGTTCTTC.

The chain carries TRBV6-2 or TRBV6-3 and TRBJ2-1; 7 bases agree with TRBD2. V trimming: 2 bases; J trimming: 4 bases; junction bases outside the gene matches: 5. Germline-derived CDR1 and CDR2 are MNHEY and SVGEGT. This CDR3 region has 15 residues. CDR3 loop: CASSYGGGGYNEQFF. The CDR3 DNA follows: TGTGCCAGCAGTTACGGCGGGGGAGGTTACAATGAGCAGTTCTTC.

The chain joins TRBV20-1 to TRBJ2-2; D is perhaps TRBD1 or TRBD2 (6 bases each). This CDR3 comprises 14 residues. V shed 7 bases and J shed 9 bases, with 21 bases lying between them. The V gene's germline CDR1 is DFQATT and CDR2 SNEGSKA (reference sequence). The CDR3 nucleotides read TGCAGTGTAGCGTTCGGGGGCGGCCCCAGGGAGCTGTTTTTT. As protein: CSVAFGGGPRELFF.

The chain employs TRBV7-2 and TRBJ1-2; possible D gene TRBD1, 5 bases. The CDR3 spans 13 residues. The germline V and J ends were trimmed by 10 bases and 5 bases, with 17 bases remaining between them. Germline V gives CDR1 SGHTA, CDR2 FQGNSA. CDR3 in amino acids: CATRRGPDYGYTF. CDR3 DNA sequence: TGTGCCACCAGGAGGGGACCAGATTATGGCTACACCTTC.

The chain joins TRBV29-1 to TRBJ2-7; 12 nucleotides align to TRBD2. There are 15 residues in the CDR3. After removal of 6 bases from V and 0 bases from J, the junction contained 6 bases not matched to a gene. In germline, CDR1 is SQVTM, CDR2 ANQGSEA. CDR3 in DNA: TGCAGCGTAATAGGACTAGCGGGGACCTCCTACGAGCAGTACTTC. It is translated as CSVIGLAGTSYEQYF.

The genes are TRBV5-1 and TRBJ1-1; TRBD1 agrees at 9 bases. This CDR3 is 16 amino acids long. Germline CDR1 is SGHRS and CDR2 is YFSETQ. With 0 bases clipped from V and 4 bases from J, the junction kept 7 bases outside the gene matches. DNA of the CDR3: TGCGCCAGCAGCTTGGAGGGACAGGGTAGGACCACTGAAGCTTTCTTT. As protein: CASSLEGQGRTTEAFF.

This rearrangement joins TRBV7-2 to TRBJ1-6, with D possibly being TRBD1 (6 bases). Germline CDR1 and CDR2: SGHTA and FQGNSA. The CDR3 totals 15 residues. V was clipped by 5 bases and J by 6 bases, with 14 bases between them. The chain's CDR3 is CASSPQQGSNSPLHF. The CDR3 nucleotides are TGTGCCAGCAGCCCCCAGCAGGGGTCTAATTCACCCCTCCACTTT.

The chain carries TRBV20-1 and TRBJ1-2; possibly TRBD1 for D (5 bases). The germline V and J ends were trimmed by 5 bases and 8 bases, with 18 bases remaining between them. CDR3 size: 13 residues. The germline CDR1 and CDR2 sequences are DFQATT and SNEGSKA (reference sequence). In DNA form, the CDR3 reads TGCAGTGCTCTGAACAGGTCTTCGGGAGGCTACACCTTC. It encodes CSALNRSSGGYTF.

The chain is built from TRBV20-1 and TRBJ2-3, with a possible D match to TRBD2 (5 bases). Between the trimmed V and J ends, which lost 0 bases and 6 bases, there was a span of 7 bases. Germline assignment: CDR1 DFQATT and CDR2 SNEGSKA (reference sequence). The length of the CDR3 is 12 residues. CDR3 sequence: CSARDWRDTQYF. Here the CDR3 DNA reads TGCAGTGCTAGAGATTGGAGGGATACGCAGTATTTT.

The chain links TRBV20-1 to TRBJ2-1; D gene ambiguous. Germline V lookup: CDR1 DFQATT, CDR2 SNEGSKA (reference sequence). V shed 4 bases and J shed 8 bases, with 12 bases lying between them. The CDR3 has 12 amino acids. CDR3 region: CSATNNADEQFF. The CDR3 region has the DNA TGCAGTGCTACTAACAATGCCGATGAGCAGTTCTTC.

This clonotype was detected ten times or more. The chain recombines TRBV20-1 with TRBJ2-1; TRBD2 aligns across 9 bases. V lost 6 bases and J lost 14; bases outside the gene matches: 8. The CDR3 sequence is 11 residues long. Germline V gene lookup returns CDR1 DFQATT and CDR2 SNEGSKA (reference sequence). CDR3 sequence reads: CSARTSDREFF. The CDR3 DNA follows: TGCAGTGCCAGGACTAGCGATCGTGAGTTCTTC.

A few counts support this clonotype. V is TRBV4-1 and J is TRBJ1-4; the match to TRBD1 covers 8 bases. Germline CDR1 is MGHRA and CDR2 is YSYEKL. The V gene end was trimmed by 4 bases and the J gene end by 8 bases; junction bases not matched to a gene: 9. CDR3 length: 15 amino acids. DNA for the CDR3: TGCGCCAGCAGCCCAAGGGACAGGTTGAAAGAAAAACTGTTTTTT. It is translated as CASSPRDRLKEKLFF.